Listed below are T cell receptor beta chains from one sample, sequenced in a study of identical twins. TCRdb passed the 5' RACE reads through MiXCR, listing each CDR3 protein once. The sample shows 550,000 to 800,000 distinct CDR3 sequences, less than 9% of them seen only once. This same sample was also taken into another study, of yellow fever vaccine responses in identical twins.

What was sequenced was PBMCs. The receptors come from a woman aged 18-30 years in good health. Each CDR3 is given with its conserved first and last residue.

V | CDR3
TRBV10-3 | CTFSLAWQGATNYGYTF
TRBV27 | CASSSIGPGNTEAFF
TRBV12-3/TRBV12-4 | CASSLKTGRITEAFF
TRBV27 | CASTITRGWWGDTEAFF
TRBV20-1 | CSATGLDRSLNEQFF
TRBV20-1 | CSARDYTEAFF
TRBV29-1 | CSVEVAPGRSYEQYF
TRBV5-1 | CASSRIWGDTQYF
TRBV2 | CASSEGEETQYF
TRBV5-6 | CASSSLGPLGEQYF
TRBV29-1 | CSVPAGGNTEAFF
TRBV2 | CASSENNQPQHF
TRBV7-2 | CASSLLGYNEQFF
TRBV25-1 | CASSGGLIPPSYEQYF
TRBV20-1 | CSARLTSGAYNEQFF
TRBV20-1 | CSASGEGRGDTQYF
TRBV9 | CASSSRQGRELFF
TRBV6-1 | CASRPDRNYGYTF
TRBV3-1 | CASSPGIAGELFF
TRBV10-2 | CASSGGSPGAKNIQYF
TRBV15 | CATSRDLDRAHEQFF
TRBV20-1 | CFSGDYGYTF
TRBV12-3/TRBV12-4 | CASSRRLAGGLETQYF
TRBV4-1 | CASSQPTSGSYEQYF
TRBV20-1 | CSARVGDQPQHF
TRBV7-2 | CASRPGVRETQYF
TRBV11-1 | CASSLDGRATTEAFF
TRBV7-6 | CASSKGAALTNSPLHF
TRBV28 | CASGALGGGAETQYF
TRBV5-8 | CASTPQNTYNEQFF
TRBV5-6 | CASSFSLEGAVYGYTF
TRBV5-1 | CASSLGGSLSQETQYF
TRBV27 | CASSGEQGGSNTGELFF
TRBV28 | CARGPGLPEQFF
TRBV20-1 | CSARVTVNTEAFF
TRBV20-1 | CSAGTGGSNQPQHF
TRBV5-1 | CASSPRLGLAGGGNEQFF
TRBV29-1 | CSVKRSTRPYNEQFF
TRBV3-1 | CASSPRGDTGRYTF
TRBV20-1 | CSAISDQNTGELFF
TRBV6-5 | CASSYSIIGAPDTEAFF
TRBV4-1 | CASSDLQPNGEAFF
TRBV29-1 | CSVGSRGGTGELFF
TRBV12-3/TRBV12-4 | CASRTGFDTDTQYF
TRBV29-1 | CSARGTNTGELFF
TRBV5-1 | CASSLDSFDEQFF
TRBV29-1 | CSVTRQGGTGELFF
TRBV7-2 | CASSLLAGASNTGELFF
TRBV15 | CATSGGLAGSEQFF
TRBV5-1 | CASSSYMGLAGARETQYF
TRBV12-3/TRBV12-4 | CASTNRRMNTEAFF
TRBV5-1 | CASSSTGPKYEQYF
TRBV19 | CASRRGGEGTGELFF
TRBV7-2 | CASSTRLAASTDTQYF
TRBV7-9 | CASELTSGGRVGQYF
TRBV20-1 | CSASTLGNTGELFF
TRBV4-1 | CASSQAQGAAYGYTF